The 14 T cell receptor beta chains below come from one sample, sequenced in a study of shared clonotypes between healthy human individuals. The data were produced by immunoSEQ multiplex PCR, yet TCRdb's version contains in-frame clones alone and is incomplete. Counted here are approximately 650,000 clones, over 95% occurring once; the ten biggest clones make up 0.11%. The naive CD8 population came from CD45RO-negative cells selected for CCR7, without terminally differentiated effector memory CD45RA+ cells. Sequenced sample: naive CD8+ T cells sorted from blood. Receptors were obtained from a woman between 25 and 40 years old in good health.

The chain couples TRBV13 to TRBJ2-5; D remains unclear. This CDR3 comprises 14 residues. Germline lookup yields CDR1 PRHDT and CDR2 FYEKMQ (reference sequence). Trimming left V 2 bases short and J 5 bases short, with 12 bases between. CDR3 sequence reads: CASSLRTQRETQYF. For the CDR3, the DNA is TGTGCCAGCAGCTTACGAACCCAAAGGGAGACCCAGTACTTC.

Remarks on this clone: The same CDR3 also results from other DNA sequences found in this sample. V is TRBV29-1 and J is TRBJ2-7; maybe TRBD1 (6 bases). This CDR3 has 13 amino acids. Trimming removed 4 bases at V and 2 bases at J, with 12 bases between. Germline V CDR1 and CDR2: SQVTM, ANQGSEA. For the CDR3, the DNA is TGCAGCGTTGTTGGGCAGGGGACCTACGAGCAGTACTTC. Its translation: CSVVGQGTYEQYF.

The chain carries TRBV11-1 and TRBJ2-7; TRBD2 aligns across 7 bases. The CDR3 has 15 amino acids. V dropped 0 bases and J dropped 4; count of bases not matched to a gene: 6. Germline V gene data show CDR1 as SGHAT and CDR2 as FQDESV (reference sequence). CDR3 DNA sequence: TGTGCCAGCAGCTTAGCTACGGGAGGCGGGTACGAGCAGTACTTC. Amino acid sequence: CASSLATGGGYEQYF. Full variable domain (remainder filled in from reference TRBV11-1 and TRBJ2-7): EAEVAQSPRYKITEKSQAVAFWCDPISGHATLYWYRQILGQGPELLVQFQDESVVDDSQLPKDRFSAERLKGVDSTLKIQPAELGDSAMYLCASSLATGGGYEQYFGPGTRLTVT.

As regards this clone: Likely a read error: the CDR3 ends without its conserved phenylalanine or tryptophan. The DNA is omitted, as the CDR3 cannot be located on it reliably, and the CDR3 follows TCRdb's listing. This CDR3 is CATSGAAWDRDTGIPP. The chain carries TRBV15 and TRBJ2-7; TRBD1 was called by the table and not checked on the DNA. Counting both end residues, the CDR3 totals 16 amino acids. Germline V lookup: CDR1 LNHNV, CDR2 YYDKDF (reference sequence).

The chain uses TRBV27 and TRBJ1-2; 7 nucleotides align to TRBD1. This CDR3 is 16 amino acids long. V lost 6 bases and J lost 0; bases outside the gene matches: 10. CDR1 and CDR2 (germline): MNHEY, SMNVEV (reference sequence). The CDR3 nucleotides read TGTGCCAGCAGACCCGCAGGGGGGGGAGCTAACTATGGCTACACCTTC. Translated: CASRPAGGGANYGYTF.

The CDR3 DNA is TGCAGCGTTGAAGGAGAACGCGCCGAGCAGTACTTC. Amino acid sequence: CSVEGERAEQYF. The V and J genes are TRBV29-1 and TRBJ2-5; D not resolved. TRBJ2-7 explains the end of the DNA better; the J call may be wrong. In germline, CDR1 is SQVTM, CDR2 ANQGSEA. The CDR3 sequence is 12 residues long.

As concerns this clone: Other DNA sequences of this sample code for an identical CDR3. The chain employs TRBV13 and TRBJ2-1; D is unclear. V was pared by 2 bases and J by 7 bases, with 6 bases between. Germline V gene sequence: CDR1 PRHDT, CDR2 FYEKMQ (reference sequence). The CDR3 has 12 amino acids. The CDR3 region is CASSLRGNEQFF. The CDR3 bases are TGTGCCAGCAGCTTAAGAGGTAATGAGCAGTTCTTC.

The chain combines TRBV4-1 with TRBJ2-7, with 13 bases that match TRBD2. Germline V CDR1 and CDR2: MGHRA, YSYEKL. Trimming took 4 bases from V and 6 from J; bases not matched to a gene: 3. This CDR3 is 14 amino acids long. The CDR3 DNA reads as TGCGCCAGCAGCCCGGGACTAGCGGGACTCGAGCAGTACTTC. Protein product: CASSPGLAGLEQYF.

The chain carries TRBV20-1 and TRBJ1-1; D gene uncertain. Trimming left V 8 bases short and J 0 bases short, with 7 bases between. The CDR3 is 11 amino acids. Per germline, CDR1 DFQATT and CDR2 SNEGSKA (reference sequence). This chain's CDR3 is CSTILNTEAFF. The DNA of the CDR3 is TGCAGTACGATCTTGAACACTGAAGCTTTCTTT.

The rearrangement uses TRBV27 and TRBJ2-2, with D unclear. Germline values: CDR1 MNHEY, CDR2 SMNVEV (reference sequence). CDR3 length: 14 amino acids. Trimming took off 5 bases at V and 0 bases at J, with 7 bases between the two ends. The CDR3 spells CASSAGTNTGELFF. The CDR3 coding sequence is TGTGCCAGCAGTGCCGGAACGAACACCGGGGAGCTGTTTTTT.

This chain connects TRBV6-5 to TRBJ1-4; 8 nucleotides match TRBD1. V shed 8 bases, J shed 7 bases, and the junction held 12 bases outside the gene matches. The V gene's germline CDR1 is MNHEY and CDR2 SVGAGI. The CDR3 totals 15 residues. The DNA for the CDR3 is TGTGCCAGCGGGCCGACAGGGGCGATCAGTGAAAAACTGTTTTTT. Amino acid sequence: CASGPTGAISEKLFF.

J is TRBJ2-2 and V is TRBV6-9, with 7 bases aligning to TRBD1. The CDR3 is made up of 16 amino acids. The germline V gene has CDR1 MNHGY and CDR2 SVAAGI. V gave up 3 bases and J gave up 1 base; unmatched junction bases: 5. In DNA, the CDR3 is TGTGCCAGCAGTTACAGTGGGACAGTGAACACCGGGGAGCTGTTTTTT. Its protein product is CASSYSGTVNTGELFF.

V gene TRBV28 combines with J gene TRBJ2-1; TRBD1 aligns across 10 bases. The CDR3 loop spans 15 amino acids. Germline V CDR1 and CDR2: MDHEN, SYDVKM. The V and J ends lost 7 bases and 4 bases, in that order; junction bases with no gene match: 7. CDR3 protein: CASTLTGQGYNEQFF. CDR3 DNA: TGTGCCAGCACTCTAACGGGACAGGGGTACAATGAGCAGTTCTTC.

The chain combines TRBV9 with TRBJ1-2; TRBD1 aligns across 8 bases. The CDR3 has 20 residues. Germline values: CDR1 SGDLS, CDR2 YYNGEE. J was trimmed by 4 bases and V by 4 bases; bases with no gene match: 24. CDR3: CASSNLGGGQGMFYGYGYTF. The CDR3 region has the DNA TGTGCCAGCAGCAATTTGGGGGGTGGACAGGGAATGTTCTATGGCTATGGCTACACCTTC.